The 27 T cell receptor beta chains listed next were all sequenced from one sample in a study of naive and memory T cell subsets. Reverse transcription of blood and skin TCR RNA was primed at alpha and beta constant regions. Using its own MiXCR run on the UMI-ligation and nested PCR reads, TCRdb lists one record per CDR3 protein. The table has 15,000 to 20,000 distinct CDR3 sequences, about a tenth seen once. Stated treatment: skin biopsy from PPD injection site in Mantoux-positive individual. Unsorted total RNA, about 1 to 1000 ng, was DNase treated before reverse transcription. Sequencing was performed on skin, taken from a tuberculin skin test site. These receptor sequences come from an adult in good health.

Turning to this clonotype: This may stem from a read error, because a much larger clone lies one nucleotide away. The chain carries TRBV29-1 and TRBJ1-1; TRBD1 agrees at 7 bases. CDR1 SQVTM and CDR2 ANQGSEA come from the germline V gene. V lost 6 bases and J lost 1; bases outside the gene matches: 11. The CDR3 is 15 residues long. The CDR3 DNA reads TGCAGCGTGACCCAGGGGGGCAGTCGGAACACTGAAGCTTTCTTT. Amino acids: CSVTQGGSRNTEAFF.

In this sample, this clonotype turned up many times. J is TRBJ2-7 and V is TRBV5-1; 8 bases align to TRBD1. Germline CDR1 and CDR2: SGHRS and YFSETQ. CDR3 length: 16 residues. J was trimmed by 3 bases and V by 4 bases; bases with no gene match: 12. The CDR3 DNA reads TGCGCCAGCAGCCCTTCTGCCGGACAGGGTAACTACGAGCAGTACTTC. It specifies CASSPSAGQGNYEQYF.

Sample share makes this clonotype medium-sized. V gene TRBV24-1 combines with J gene TRBJ2-5; D might be TRBD1 or TRBD2, each matching 6 bases. Germline CDR1 reads KGHDR; CDR2 reads SFDVKD. CDR3 length: 13 residues. Deletions cut 8 bases from V and 3 bases from J, with 12 bases between. The CDR3 DNA reads as TGTGCCACCAAGAAGGGGGGAGAAGAGACCCAGTACTTC. Its protein is CATKKGGEETQYF.

By share, this clonotype ranks as medium-sized (0.01 to 0.1%). The V call is TRBV4-1, the J call TRBJ2-7, with D perhaps matching TRBD1 (8 bases). The CDR3 is made up of 15 amino acids. Germline V gene sequence: CDR1 MGHRA, CDR2 YSYEKL. Trimming took off 4 bases at V and 5 bases at J, with 18 bases between the two ends. CDR3 DNA: TGCGCCAGCAGCCCTTGGACAGGGAGGGATAACGAGCAGTACTTC. It encodes CASSPWTGRDNEQYF.

Many counts were recorded for this clonotype. The chain joins TRBV15 to TRBJ2-1; D is undetermined. Germline-derived CDR1 and CDR2 are LNHNV and YYDKDF (reference sequence). The V gene lost 4 bases and the J gene lost 2 bases, with 9 bases spanning the gap. The CDR3 spans 14 residues. The CDR3 bases are TGTGCCACCAGCACCAGGTCGACCTACAATGAGCAGTTCTTC. It encodes CATSTRSTYNEQFF.

The sample holds many counts of this clonotype. The chain combines TRBV6-6 with TRBJ2-2; D gene ambiguous. Germline assignment: CDR1 MNHNY and CDR2 SVGAGI (reference sequence). The V and J ends lost 2 bases and 4 bases respectively, with 8 bases between them. The CDR3 has 14 amino acids. DNA of the CDR3: TGTGCCAGCAGTTACCGTTCGGGCACCGGGGAGCTGTTTTTT. Translation gives CASSYRSGTGELFF.

This rearrangement joins TRBV20-1 to TRBJ2-1; 9 bases are a match to TRBD2. The germline CDR1 and CDR2 sequences are DFQATT and SNEGSKA (reference sequence). The CDR3 runs to 16 residues. J gave up 9 bases and V 0 bases, and 12 bases lay outside the gene matches. This chain's CDR3 is CSARDMSSGMLGEQFF. In nucleotides, the CDR3 is TGCAGTGCTAGAGATATGTCTAGCGGGATGCTCGGTGAGCAGTTCTTC.

As regards this clonotype: An end of the junction does not agree with germline; a read error may underlie this. V usage is TRBV7-9 and J usage is TRBJ1-5; D ambiguous. Germline lookup yields CDR1 SEHNR and CDR2 FQNEAQ (reference sequence). The CDR3 runs 12 residues. The CDR3 bases are TGTGCCAGGAGCTGCCTCGCGCAGCCCCAGCATTTT. Translation gives CARSCLAQPQHF.

V and J are TRBV12-3 or TRBV12-4 and TRBJ1-3; D perhaps matches TRBD1 (6 bases). The CDR3 length is 14 residues. Trimming removed 8 bases at V and 4 bases at J, with 15 bases between. CDR3 sequence: CASGGGSRGNTIYF. The CDR3 nucleotides are TGTGCCAGCGGAGGGGGGAGTCGGGGAAACACCATATATTTT.

This clonotype was detected many times. The J gene is TRBJ2-7, the V gene TRBV9; possibly TRBD1 or TRBD2 for D (6 bases each). V lost 4 bases to trimming and J lost 3 bases, with 14 bases between them. Germline-derived CDR1 and CDR2 are SGDLS and YYNGEE. This CDR3 has 14 residues. The CDR3 region is CASSPRDTYYEQYF. The CDR3 DNA follows: TGTGCCAGCAGCCCGCGGGACACCTACTACGAGCAGTACTTC.

The sample holds many counts of this clonotype. V and J are TRBV12-3 or TRBV12-4 and TRBJ1-1, with unresolved D. Trimming shortened V by 4 bases and J by 4 bases, and 10 bases separated the two germline ends. This CDR3 comprises 13 residues. The CDR3 DNA reads as TGTGCCAGCAGTTCCGGACCTTCCACTGAAGCTTTCTTT. Its translation: CASSSGPSTEAFF.

The chain has TRBV7-9 and TRBJ2-5, with 9 positions matching TRBD1. The CDR3 has 15 amino acids. Germline V gene sequence: CDR1 SEHNR, CDR2 FQNEAQ (reference sequence). Trimming removed 4 bases from V and 2 bases from J; junction bases left unmatched: 5. As DNA, the CDR3 is TGTGCCAGCAGCTCGGGACAGGGCGGACAAGAGACCCAGTACTTC. This codes for CASSSGQGGQETQYF.

In this sample, this clonotype is medium-sized. The genes are TRBV11-3 and TRBJ2-1; TRBD1 aligns across 9 bases. The CDR3 sequence is 15 residues long. Germline CDR1 is SGHNT and CDR2 is YENEEA. V shed 3 bases and J 10 bases; nucleotides not matched to a gene: 10. The CDR3 bases are TGTGCCAGCAGCTTGACAGGGGGTCTCTATGAGGAGCAGTTCTTC. The encoded protein is CASSLTGGLYEEQFF. Complete variable domain (other parts from reference TRBV11-3 and TRBJ2-1): EAGVVQSPRYKIIEKKQPVAFWCNPISGHNTLYWYLQNLGQGPELLIRYENEEAVDDSQLPKDRFSAERLKGVDSTLKIQPAELGDSAVYLCASSLTGGLYEEQFFGPGTRLTVL.

The rearrangement uses TRBV29-1 and TRBJ2-7, with D tentatively TRBD1 or TRBD2 (6 bases each). CDR1 SQVTM and CDR2 ANQGSEA come from the germline V gene. Trimming removed 3 bases from V and 2 bases from J, with 11 bases in between. The CDR3 extends over 13 amino acids. The CDR3 sequence: CSVEGGDTYEQYF. CDR3 DNA sequence: TGCAGCGTTGAGGGCGGGGACACCTACGAGCAGTACTTC.

In this sample, this clonotype turned up many times. The chain combines TRBV6-5 with TRBJ2-2; 12 positions match TRBD2. The CDR3 spans 16 residues. V lost 2 bases and J lost 5; bases outside the gene matches: 3. CDR1 and CDR2 (germline): MNHEY, SVGAGI. The CDR3 loop reads CASSYTGLAGTGELFF. CDR3 DNA sequence: TGTGCCAGCAGTTACACGGGACTAGCGGGTACCGGGGAGCTGTTTTTT.

This clonotype was observed a few times. The gene calls are TRBV10-3 and TRBJ1-1; 9 positions match TRBD1. Germline CDR1 is ENHRY and CDR2 is SYGVKD. The CDR3 is 14 amino acids. With V trimmed by 6 bases and J by 1 base, 3 bases remained unmatched. CDR3 residues: CAIRLGQGNTEAFF. CDR3 sequence (DNA): TGTGCCATCAGGCTGGGACAGGGGAACACTGAAGCTTTCTTT.

The genes are TRBV7-9 and TRBJ1-5; D ambiguous. V lost 1 base to trimming and J lost 7 bases, with 11 bases between them. This CDR3 has 14 residues. Germline V gene sequence: CDR1 SEHNR, CDR2 FQNEAQ (reference sequence). CDR3 sequence (DNA): TGTGCCAGCAGCTTAGACGGGGTCAGGCAGCCCCAGCATTTT. Encoded protein: CASSLDGVRQPQHF.

This sequence joins TRBV28 and TRBJ1-4; the match to TRBD1 covers 9 bases. The CDR3 is made up of 14 amino acids. CDR1 is MDHEN, CDR2 SYDVKM, per germline. The ends lost 4 bases at V and 5 bases at J; junction bases unmatched: 2. CDR3 sequence: CASSYDRGNEKLFF. The CDR3 nucleotides read TGTGCCAGCAGTTACGACAGGGGGAATGAAAAACTGTTTTTT. The whole variable domain, remainder taken from reference TRBV28 and TRBJ1-4, is DVKVTQSSRYLVKRTGEKVFLECVQDMDHENMFWYRQDPGLGLRLIYFSYDVKMKEKGDIPEGYSVSREKKERFSLILESASTNQTSMYLCASSYDRGNEKLFFGSGTQLSVL.

This clonotype occurred many times. An end of the junction differs from the germline gene, which may be a read error. V usage is TRBV12-5 and J usage is TRBJ2-7; D may match TRBD1 or TRBD2 (5 bases each). The CDR3 is 13 amino acids. Germline CDR1 reads LGHNT; CDR2 reads FRNRAP. The CDR3 DNA is TGTGCTAGTGGTTTGGAAACCGGGACCCTCGCCCACTTC. Translating it yields CASGLETGTLAHF. Looking up the rest from reference TRBV12-5 and TRBJ2-7 gives the full variable domain: DARVTQTPRHKVTEMGQEVTMRCQPILGHNTVFWYRQTMMQGLELLAYFRNRAPLDDSGMPKDRFSAEMPDATLATLKIQPSEPRDSAVYFCASGLETGTLAHFGPGTRLTVT.

At least ten counts were recorded for this clonotype. The chain uses TRBV7-7 and TRBJ2-2; D could derive from TRBD1 or TRBD2 (5 bases each). Germline V CDR1 and CDR2: SSHAT, FNYEAQ (reference sequence). The V end lost 2 bases, the J end lost 3 bases, and 13 bases lay between the germline ends. This CDR3 is built from 16 residues. The CDR3 protein is CASSLRLGDDTGELFF. Here the CDR3 DNA reads TGTGCCAGCAGCTTACGGCTAGGGGACGACACCGGGGAGCTGTTTTTT.

This clonotype was observed at least ten times. This chain links TRBV2 with TRBJ2-5, with 7 bases that match TRBD1. Unmatched junction bases numbered 7, after V lost 9 bases and J lost 3 bases. This CDR3 has 13 amino acids. Germline V gene data show CDR1 as SNHLY and CDR2 as FYNNEI. This chain's CDR3 is CARDTDREETQYF. Written as DNA, the CDR3 is TGTGCCAGAGACACTGACAGGGAAGAGACCCAGTACTTC.

The rearrangement joins TRBV4-1 to TRBJ1-5; TRBD1 is a possible D gene (6 bases). The germline CDR1 and CDR2 sequences are MGHRA and YSYEKL. CDR3 length: 16 residues. Deletions cut 4 bases from V and 7 bases from J, with 20 bases between. The CDR3 is CASSPGQLLIRQPQHF. As DNA, the CDR3 is TGCGCCAGCAGCCCCGGACAGCTACTAATCCGGCAGCCCCAGCATTTT.

V is TRBV4-1 and J is TRBJ1-1, with D tentatively TRBD1 (5 bases). The length of the CDR3 is 16 residues. Trimming took 0 bases from V and 5 from J, leaving 16 bases between them. Germline values: CDR1 MGHRA, CDR2 YSYEKL. The CDR3 DNA is TGCGCCAGCAGCCAAGACCGACAAGGGACGAAGACTGAAGCTTTCTTT. Protein sequence: CASSQDRQGTKTEAFF.

This clonotype was counted at least ten times. The chain employs TRBV20-1 and TRBJ1-4; 8 nucleotides agree with TRBD1. The CDR3 consists of 14 residues. The V segment lost 5 bases and the J segment 5 bases; nucleotides outside the gene matches: 7. Germline lookup yields CDR1 DFQATT and CDR2 SNEGSKA (reference sequence). The CDR3 loop is CSAVQGARNEKLFF. The CDR3, as DNA: TGCAGTGCTGTGCAGGGGGCTAGAAATGAAAAACTGTTTTTT.

This clonotype counts as medium-sized. This sequence joins TRBV10-3 and TRBJ2-5; tentatively, D is TRBD1 (6 bases). Germline V lookup: CDR1 ENHRY, CDR2 SYGVKD. V was pared by 4 bases and J by 3 bases, with 9 bases between. The CDR3 length is 13 residues. DNA for the CDR3: TGTGCCATCAGTGCGGGACAAAAAGAGACCCAGTACTTC. It translates to CAISAGQKETQYF.

This clonotype showed up just a few times. The rearrangement uses TRBV3-1 and TRBJ1-1; unclear D gene. Germline V gives CDR1 LGHDT, CDR2 YNNKEL (reference sequence). The V gene lost 1 base and the J gene lost 1 base, with 4 bases spanning the gap. The CDR3 is 13 residues long. As DNA, the CDR3 is TGTGCCAGCAGCCAAGCGACGAACACTGAAGCTTTCTTT. Translation gives CASSQATNTEAFF.

Remarks on this clonotype: A much bigger clone sits one base away, suggesting this may be a read error. V is TRBV29-1 and J is TRBJ1-2; 10 bases are a match to TRBD1. The V gene's germline CDR1 is SQVTM and CDR2 ANQGSEA. The CDR3 runs to 13 residues. CDR3 in amino acids: CSALPGQGYGDTF. CDR3 nucleotide sequence: TGCAGCGCGCTACCGGGACAGGGGTATGGCGACACCTTC.